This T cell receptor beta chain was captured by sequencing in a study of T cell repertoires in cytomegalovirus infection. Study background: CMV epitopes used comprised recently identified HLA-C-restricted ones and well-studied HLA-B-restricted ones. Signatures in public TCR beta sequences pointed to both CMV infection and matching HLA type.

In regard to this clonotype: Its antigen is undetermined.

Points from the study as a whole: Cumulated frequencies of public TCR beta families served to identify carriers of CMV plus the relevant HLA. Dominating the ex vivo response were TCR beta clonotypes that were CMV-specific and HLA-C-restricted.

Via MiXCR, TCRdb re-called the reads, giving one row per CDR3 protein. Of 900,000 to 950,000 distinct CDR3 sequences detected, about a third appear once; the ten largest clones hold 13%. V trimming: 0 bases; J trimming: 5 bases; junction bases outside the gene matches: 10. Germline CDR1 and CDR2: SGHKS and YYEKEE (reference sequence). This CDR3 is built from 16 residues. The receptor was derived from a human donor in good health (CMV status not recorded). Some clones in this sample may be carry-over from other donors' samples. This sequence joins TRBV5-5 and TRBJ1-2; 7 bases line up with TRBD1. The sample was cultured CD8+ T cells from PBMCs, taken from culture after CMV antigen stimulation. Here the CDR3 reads CASSLGTGGITYGYTF. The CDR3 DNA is TGTGCCAGCAGCTTGGGGACAGGAGGAATCACTTATGGCTACACCTTC.